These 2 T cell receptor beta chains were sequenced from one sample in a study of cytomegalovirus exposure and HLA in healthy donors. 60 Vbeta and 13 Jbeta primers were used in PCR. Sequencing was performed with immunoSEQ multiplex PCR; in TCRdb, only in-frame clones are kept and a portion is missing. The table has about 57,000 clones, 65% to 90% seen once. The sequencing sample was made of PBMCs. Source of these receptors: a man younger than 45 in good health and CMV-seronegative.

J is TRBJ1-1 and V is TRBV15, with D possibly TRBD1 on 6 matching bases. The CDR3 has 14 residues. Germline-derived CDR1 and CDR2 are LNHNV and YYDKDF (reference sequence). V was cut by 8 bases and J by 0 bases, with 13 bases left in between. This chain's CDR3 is CATQFGDMNTEAFF. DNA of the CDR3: TGTGCCACCCAATTCGGGGACATGAACACTGAAGCTTTCTTT. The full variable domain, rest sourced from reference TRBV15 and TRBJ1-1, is DAMVIQNPRYQVTQFGKPVTLSCSQTLNHNVMYWYQQKSSQAPKLLFHYYDKDFNNEADTPDNFQSRRPNTSFCFLDIRSPGLGDTAMYLCATQFGDMNTEAFFGQGTRLTVV.

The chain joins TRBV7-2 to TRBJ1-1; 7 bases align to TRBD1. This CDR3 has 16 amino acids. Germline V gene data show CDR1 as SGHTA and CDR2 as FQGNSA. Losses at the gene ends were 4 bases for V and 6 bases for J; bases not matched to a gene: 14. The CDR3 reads CASSSGTASLWAEAFF. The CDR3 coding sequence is TGTGCCAGCAGCTCGGGGACAGCCTCCCTTTGGGCTGAAGCTTTCTTT.